Sequencing of this T cell receptor beta chain was carried out in a study of breast tumors, draining lymph nodes, adjacent tissues. Overall study results and limits: Compared with lymph nodes, tumors were less diverse; compared with nontumor tissue, more. Luminal-like breast cancer showed significantly higher tumor–nontumor repertoire similarity than basal-like. The lymph node origin of tumor T cells was framed as consistent with a hypothesis, not demonstrated. Most tumor T cells seemingly derive from lymph node, then expand in tumor.

Germline CDR1 reads MNHEY; CDR2 reads SVGAGI. The CDR3 has 14 amino acids. V dropped 5 bases and J dropped 7; count of bases not matched to a gene: 4. Axillary draining lymph nodes of breast cancer patients supplied the node samples. TCRdb independently ran MiXCR on the multiplex PCR reads; one entry per CDR3 protein. This table holds about 150,000 distinct CDR3 sequences, 30% to 35% found once. This clonotype was counted at least ten times. What it binds is unknown. The TCR sequence derives from a female donor with breast cancer. Some clones in this sample may be carry-over from other donors' samples. Sequencing was performed on axillary lymph node tissue. J is TRBJ1-6 and V is TRBV6-5, with 8 bases fitting TRBD1. The CDR3, as DNA: TGTGCCAGCAGTCCAGGGGGCGTGAATTCACCCCTCCACTTT. Residues: CASSPGGVNSPLHF.